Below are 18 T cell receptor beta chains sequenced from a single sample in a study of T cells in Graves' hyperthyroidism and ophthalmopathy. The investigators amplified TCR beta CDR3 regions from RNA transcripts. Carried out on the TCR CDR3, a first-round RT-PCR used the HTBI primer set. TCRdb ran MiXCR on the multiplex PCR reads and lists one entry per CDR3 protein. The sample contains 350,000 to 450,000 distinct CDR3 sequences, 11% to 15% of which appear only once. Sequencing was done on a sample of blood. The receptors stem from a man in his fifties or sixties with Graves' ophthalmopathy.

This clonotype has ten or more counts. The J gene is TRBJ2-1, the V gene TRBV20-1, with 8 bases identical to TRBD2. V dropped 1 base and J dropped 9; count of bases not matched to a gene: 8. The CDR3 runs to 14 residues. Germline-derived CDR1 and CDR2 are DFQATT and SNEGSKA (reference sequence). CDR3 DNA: TGCAGTGCTAGAGCGGGAGGGCCCGTCGGTGAGCAGTTCTTC. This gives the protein CSARAGGPVGEQFF.

CDR3 sequence (DNA): TGTGCCAGCACCCCGGACAACATTGGGGGGATGAACGCCGAAGCTTTCTTT. This encodes CASTPDNIGGMNAEAFF. This chain uses TRBV2 with TRBJ1-1, with D possibly TRBD1 on 5 matching bases. The ends were cut back, 7 bases at V and 8 bases at J, with 29 bases in the middle. The CDR3 consists of 17 residues. Germline lookup yields CDR1 SNHLY and CDR2 FYNNEI.

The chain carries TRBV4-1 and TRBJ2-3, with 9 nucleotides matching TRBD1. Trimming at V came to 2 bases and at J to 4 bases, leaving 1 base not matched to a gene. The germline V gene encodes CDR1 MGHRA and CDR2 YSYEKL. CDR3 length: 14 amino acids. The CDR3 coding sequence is TGCGCCAGCAGCCAAAGACAGGGGGCAGATACGCAGTATTTT. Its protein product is CASSQRQGADTQYF.

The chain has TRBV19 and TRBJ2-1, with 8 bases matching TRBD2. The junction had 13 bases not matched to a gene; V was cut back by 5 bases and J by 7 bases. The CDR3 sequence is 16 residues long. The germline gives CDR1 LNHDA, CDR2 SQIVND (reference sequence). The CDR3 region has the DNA TGTGCCAGTAGTCCCTCATTGCGGGAGGTAGTGAATGAGCAGTTCTTC. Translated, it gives CASSPSLREVVNEQFF.

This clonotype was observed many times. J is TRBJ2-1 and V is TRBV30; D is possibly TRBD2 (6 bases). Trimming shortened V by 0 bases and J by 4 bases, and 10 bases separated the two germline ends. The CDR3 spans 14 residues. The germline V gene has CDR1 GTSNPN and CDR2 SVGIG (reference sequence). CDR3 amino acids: CAWSVWSGYNEQFF. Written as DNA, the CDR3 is TGTGCCTGGAGTGTGTGGAGCGGGTACAATGAGCAGTTCTTC.

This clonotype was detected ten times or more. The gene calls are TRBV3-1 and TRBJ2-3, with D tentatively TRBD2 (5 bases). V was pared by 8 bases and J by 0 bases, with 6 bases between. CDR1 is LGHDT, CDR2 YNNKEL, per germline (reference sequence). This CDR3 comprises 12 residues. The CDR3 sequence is CASGRSTDTQYF. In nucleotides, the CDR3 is TGTGCCAGCGGGAGAAGCACAGATACGCAGTATTTT.

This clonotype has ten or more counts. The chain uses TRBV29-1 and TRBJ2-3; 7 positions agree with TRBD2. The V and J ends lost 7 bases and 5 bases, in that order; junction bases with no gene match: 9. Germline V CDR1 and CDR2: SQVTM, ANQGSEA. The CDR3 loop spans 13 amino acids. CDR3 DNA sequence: TGCAGCGCCGAAGCGGGGCTAAGAGATACGCAGTATTTT. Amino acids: CSAEAGLRDTQYF.

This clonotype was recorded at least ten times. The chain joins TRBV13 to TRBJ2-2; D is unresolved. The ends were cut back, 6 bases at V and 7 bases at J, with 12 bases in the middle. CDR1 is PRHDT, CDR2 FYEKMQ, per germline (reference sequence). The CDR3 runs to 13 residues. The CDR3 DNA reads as TGTGCCAGCAGTTCCGTTCTTATCGGGGAGCTGTTTTTT. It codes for CASSSVLIGELFF.

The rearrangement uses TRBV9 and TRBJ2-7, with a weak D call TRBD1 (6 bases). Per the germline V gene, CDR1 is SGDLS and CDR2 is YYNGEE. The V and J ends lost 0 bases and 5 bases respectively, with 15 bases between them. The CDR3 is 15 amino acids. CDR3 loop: CASSVGSPRGNEQYF. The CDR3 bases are TGTGCCAGCAGCGTAGGATCACCCAGGGGTAACGAGCAGTACTTC.

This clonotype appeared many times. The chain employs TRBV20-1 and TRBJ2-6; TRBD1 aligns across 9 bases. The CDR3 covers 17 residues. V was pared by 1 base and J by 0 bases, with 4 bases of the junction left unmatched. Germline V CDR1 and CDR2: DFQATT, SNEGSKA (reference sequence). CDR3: CSARGDRGVSGANVLTF. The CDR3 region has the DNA TGCAGTGCTAGAGGAGACAGGGGGGTCTCTGGGGCCAACGTCCTGACTTTC.

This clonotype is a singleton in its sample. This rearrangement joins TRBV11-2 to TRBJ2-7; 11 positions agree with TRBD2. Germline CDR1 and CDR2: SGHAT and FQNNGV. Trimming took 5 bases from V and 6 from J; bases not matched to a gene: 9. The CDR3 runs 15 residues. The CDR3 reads CASSDAGLAVGEQYF. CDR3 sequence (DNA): TGTGCCAGCAGCGACGCGGGACTAGCGGTCGGCGAGCAGTACTTC.

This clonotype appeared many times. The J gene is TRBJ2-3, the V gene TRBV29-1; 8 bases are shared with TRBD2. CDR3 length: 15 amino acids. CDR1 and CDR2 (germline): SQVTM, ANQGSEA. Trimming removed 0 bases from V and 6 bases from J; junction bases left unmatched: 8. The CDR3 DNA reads TGCAGCGTTGAAGATCGTGTTAGCGGGACGGATACGCAGTATTTT. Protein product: CSVEDRVSGTDTQYF.

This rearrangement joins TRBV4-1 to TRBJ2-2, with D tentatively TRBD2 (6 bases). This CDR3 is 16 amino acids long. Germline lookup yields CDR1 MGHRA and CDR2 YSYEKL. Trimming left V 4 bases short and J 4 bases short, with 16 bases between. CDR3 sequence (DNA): TGCGCCAGCAGCCGAGTGGCGGGGCAACTCACCGGGGAGCTGTTTTTT. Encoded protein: CASSRVAGQLTGELFF.

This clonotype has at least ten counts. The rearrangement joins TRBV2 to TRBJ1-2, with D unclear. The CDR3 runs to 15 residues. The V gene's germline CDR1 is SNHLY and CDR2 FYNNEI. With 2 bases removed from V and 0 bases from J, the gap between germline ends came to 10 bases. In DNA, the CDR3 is TGTGCCAGCAGTGAATTCCAGGCCGCTAACTATGGCTACACCTTC. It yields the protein CASSEFQAANYGYTF.

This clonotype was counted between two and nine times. The CDR3: CATSWETDTQYF. CDR3 nucleotides: TGTGCCACCAGCTGGGAAACAGATACGCAGTATTTT. V is TRBV15 and J is TRBJ2-3; D gene ambiguous. Trimming took off 5 bases at V and 3 bases at J, with 6 bases between the two ends. Germline V gene sequence: CDR1 LNHNV, CDR2 YYDKDF (reference sequence). The CDR3 has 12 amino acids.

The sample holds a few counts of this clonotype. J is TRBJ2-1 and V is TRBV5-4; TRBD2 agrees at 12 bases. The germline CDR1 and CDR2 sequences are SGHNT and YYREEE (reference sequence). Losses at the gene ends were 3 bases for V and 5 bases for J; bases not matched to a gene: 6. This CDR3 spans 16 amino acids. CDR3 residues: CASSSGLAGQDNEQFF. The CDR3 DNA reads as TGTGCCAGCAGCTCCGGACTAGCGGGGCAGGACAATGAGCAGTTCTTC. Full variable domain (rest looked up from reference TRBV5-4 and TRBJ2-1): ETGVTQSPTHLIKTRGQQVTLRCSSQSGHNTVSWYQQALGQGPQFIFQYYREEENGRGNFPPRFSGLQFPNYSSELNVNALELDDSALYLCASSSGLAGQDNEQFFGPGTRLTVL.

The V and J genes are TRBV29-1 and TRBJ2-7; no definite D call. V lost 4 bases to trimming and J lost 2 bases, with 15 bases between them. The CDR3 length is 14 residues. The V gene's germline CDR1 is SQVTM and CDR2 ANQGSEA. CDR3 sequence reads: CSVGSGIETYEQYF. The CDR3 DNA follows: TGCAGCGTTGGGAGTGGTATAGAGACCTACGAGCAGTACTTC.

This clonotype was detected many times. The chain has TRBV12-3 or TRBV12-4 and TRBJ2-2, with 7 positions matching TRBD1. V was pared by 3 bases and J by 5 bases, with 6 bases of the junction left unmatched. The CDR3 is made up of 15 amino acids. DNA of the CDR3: TGTGCCAGCAGTTTGCACAGGGGACGGACCGGGGAGCTGTTTTTT. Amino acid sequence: CASSLHRGRTGELFF.